Listed below are T cell receptor beta chains from one sample, sequenced in a study of cytomegalovirus exposure and HLA in healthy donors. Only in-frame clones appear in the TCRdb table, and some are missing; sequencing was by immunoSEQ multiplex PCR. The sample holds 75,000 to 95,000 clones; 55% to 70% are singletons and the top ten take 20% to 25%. The sequencing input was PBMCs. These receptors came from a woman between 50 and 59 years old in good health and CMV-seropositive. CDR3s include the opening cysteine and the closing phenylalanine or tryptophan. D genes are given only for firm matches.

v_gene,d_gene,CDR3aa
TRBV9,NA,CASSAGGTEFYEQYF
TRBV5-4,TRBD2,CASSLSLAGGQETQYF
TRBV20-1,TRBD1,CSADYRGEQYF
TRBV5-5,NA,CASSLDRKGTEAFF
TRBV14,NA,CASSPRGVSTDTQYF
TRBV6-6,NA,CASSLRRDETQYF
TRBV7-8,NA,CASSEYRVIPLTNYGYTF
TRBV14,NA,CASSQVGGGGGYTF
TRBV28,NA,CASSLIGGYEQYF
TRBV6-5,NA,CASSYSGGGGYEQYF
TRBV18,NA,CASSVGDGYEQYF
TRBV4-3,TRBD2,CASSQESAGVHNEQFF
TRBV6-1,NA,CASSGGVVRNQPQHF
TRBV10-2,NA,CASGGLTQSNQPQHF
TRBV15,TRBD2,CATSRDRMTSGGVDEQFF
TRBV4-3,TRBD1,CASSPSRGRSHEQYF
TRBV5-1,NA,CASSLGSGWETQYF
TRBV2,NA,CASSEGQTNYGYTF
TRBV2,NA,CASSANPGNTNTEAFF
TRBV6-5,TRBD1,CATAPGQGYGYTF
TRBV19,TRBD1,CATGQGIYEQYF
TRBV2,NA,CASSVQGNTDTQYF
TRBV5-4,TRBD2,CASSDRLAGKNTGELFF
TRBV5-1,NA,CASSLSTVRGEKLFF
TRBV15,NA,CATSRDPQGRGDEKLFF
TRBV7-9,NA,CASSTYGSPNTEAFF
TRBV7-2,NA,CASSSRTSGGNTIYF
TRBV9,TRBD1,CASSRGGGQDNSPLHF
TRBV10-3,TRBD2,CAISEDGGGGAKETQYF
TRBV5-1,NA,CASGEGSQPIYGYTF
TRBV6-5,TRBD2,CASSSERGYTDTQYF
TRBV2,NA,CASRPLGGGTDTQYF
TRBV5-1,TRBD1,CASSSAVRDRAYNEQFF
TRBV18,NA,CASSPPLVSPTQYF
TRBV5-6,TRBD1,CASSHGQGNTEAFF
TRBV5-4,NA,CASSLAGGPYEQYF
TRBV28,TRBD1,CASSFQGANEKLFF
TRBV19,NA,CASKAAGWQPQHF
TRBV29-1,TRBD2,CSVEGSGGYNEQFF
TRBV19,TRBD2,CASSIGSGGVWHEQFF
TRBV5-8,TRBD1,CASSLGQGAVEKLFF
TRBV28,TRBD1,CASNFPPDRGLSSNQPQHF
TRBV4-3,TRBD1,CASSQDRTGWNSPLHF
TRBV28,NA,CASSLGRGVGYTF
TRBV10-2,NA,CASSESRYQPQHF
TRBV7-6,NA,CASTSVAAGLAGELFF
TRBV30,NA,CAWRRTGVYEQYF
TRBV5-1,NA,CASSLYGATEAFF
TRBV27,TRBD2,CASSPLFAGDQETQYF
TRBV6-6,NA,CASGQAGAGDEKLFF
TRBV10-1,NA,CASSESSGSYNEQFF
TRBV5-1,NA,CASSLAGGGYGYTF
TRBV29-1,NA,CSVEIPGGSGLVPGELFF
TRBV6-5,NA,CASSSSGLGTDTQYF
TRBV9,NA,CASSANSRGSTGELFF